This T cell receptor (beta chain) was sequenced in a study of blood T cells in healthy people across ages. Sample-barcoded 5' priming and a J-beta primer mix drove a second PCR of about 7 to 12 cycles. A template-switch adaptor containing 12 random nucleotides labeled each cDNA molecule. TCRdb recomputed calls from the 5' RACE reads with MiXCR, one row per CDR3 protein. Of 650,000 to 1,000,000 distinct CDR3 sequences in the sample, around 34% were seen once. A word on this clonotype: The antigen is unknown.

Study outcomes and limitations: Roughly linear declines in TCR beta diversity per million T cells occurred with age.

Trimming cost V 6 bases and J 5 bases, with 11 bases left between them. Germline V gene data show CDR1 as MNHEY and CDR2 as SVGEGT. The CDR3 runs to 13 residues. This receptor was taken from a man aged 18-30 years in good health. Material for sequencing was blood. The chain is built from TRBV6-2 or TRBV6-3 and TRBJ2-1, with a weak D call TRBD1 (6 bases). CDR3 protein: CASRRQANNEQFF. The CDR3 nucleotides read TGTGCCAGCAGACGACAGGCAAACAATGAGCAGTTCTTC.